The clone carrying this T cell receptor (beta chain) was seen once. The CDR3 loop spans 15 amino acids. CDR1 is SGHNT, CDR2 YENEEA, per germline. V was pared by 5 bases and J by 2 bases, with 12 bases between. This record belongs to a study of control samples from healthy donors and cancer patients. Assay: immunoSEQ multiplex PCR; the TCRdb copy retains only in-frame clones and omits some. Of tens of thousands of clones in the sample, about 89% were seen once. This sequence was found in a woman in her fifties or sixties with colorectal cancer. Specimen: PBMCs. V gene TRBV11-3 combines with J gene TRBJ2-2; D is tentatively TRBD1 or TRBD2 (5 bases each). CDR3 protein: CASSPKGTNTGELFF. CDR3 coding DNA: TGTGCCAGCAGCCCTAAGGGGACCAACACCGGGGAGCTGTTTTTT.